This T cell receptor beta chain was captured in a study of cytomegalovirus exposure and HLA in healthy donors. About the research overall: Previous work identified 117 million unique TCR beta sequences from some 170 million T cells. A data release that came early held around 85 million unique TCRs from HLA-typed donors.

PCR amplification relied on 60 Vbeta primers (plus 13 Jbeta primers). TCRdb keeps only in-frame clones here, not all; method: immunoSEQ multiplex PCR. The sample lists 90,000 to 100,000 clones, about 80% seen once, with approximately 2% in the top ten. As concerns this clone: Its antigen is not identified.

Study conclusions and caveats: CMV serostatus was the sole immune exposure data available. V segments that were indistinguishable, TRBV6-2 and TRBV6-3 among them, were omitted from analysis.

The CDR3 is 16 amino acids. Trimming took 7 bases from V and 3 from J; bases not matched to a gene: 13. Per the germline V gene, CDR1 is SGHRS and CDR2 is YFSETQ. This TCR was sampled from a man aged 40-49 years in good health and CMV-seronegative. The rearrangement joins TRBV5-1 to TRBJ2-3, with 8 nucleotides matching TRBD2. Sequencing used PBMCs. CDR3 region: CASATTGGAGTDTQYF. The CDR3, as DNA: TGCGCCAGCGCTACCACCGGGGGGGCCGGGACAGATACGCAGTATTTT.